The present entry profiles one T cell receptor (beta chain) with its context. What antigen it recognizes has not been identified. Base-call qualities are not available, and no considerably larger clone is one nucleotide away. From the cysteine up to the phenylalanine, the CDR3 has a length of 16 residues. The DNA shown is the 48-base CDR3, in frame from base 1. V is trimmed back by 2 bases and J by 8 bases, and the junction contains 10 bases that no gene match accounts for. Reading the germline V gene gives CDR1 MGHRA and CDR2 YSYEKL. The immunoSEQ Assay, a bias-controlled multiplex PCR, was used to amplify TCRbeta CDR3 regions from genomic DNA. Processing in the source paper ran as follows. The number of nucleated cells in each sample was estimated from the amplification of reference gene primers within the assay. To quantify the absolute abundance of each unique TCRbeta CDR3 rearrangement, sequence reads were collapsed and filtered. Productive Simpson clonality was computed per sample as the square root of Simpson's diversity index over productive rearrangements. As stored in TCRdb, this immuneACCESS dataset retains in-frame rearrangements with V and J assigned. A fraction of the clones does not appear; measured against another copy, unresolved V genes explain less than half of the discrepancy, and the remainder lacks a known reason. That table supplies the V and J calls and clone size; D and trimming were determined from the DNA. This sample gives around 86,000 clones in total; approximately 87% of them show up just once. The ten largest clonotypes hold around 7% of the sample.

The collaborating institutions used their own protocols to collect whole blood in K2EDTA tubes. Collaborator samples were shipped for TCRbeta analysis as frozen whole blood, isolated PBMCs, or DNA extracted from either sample type. The data were taken from a study of blood T cell repertoires in COVID-19 (dated by TCRdb to the early 2020s). Study-level background: Samples covering the acute and convalescent phases of COVID-19 were provided by collaborators in the United States, Italy and Spain. The prospective study material was composed of cDNA or gDNA derived from T cells, B-cell-depleted T cells, or PBMCs. Subjects who had been exposed to COVID-19, were actively infected with it, or had recovered from it provided the deeply sampled blood TCRbeta repertoires that made up the dataset. The repertoires were made available in a free public database intended to serve as a resource for research on the immune response to SARS-CoV-2. Samples were obtained from the ongoing ImmuneRACE study (first 160 participants) and from approximately 1,200 subjects provided by 6 global collaborators. A de-identified subject ID, COVID-19 status, age in years and sex were almost always included in the sample metadata. Where available, HLA class I and class II types were taken from metadata supplied by the sample provider and were not determined by assay-based typing. On the study overall, not on this receptor specifically: Clinical and demographic metadata were provided uncurated, with the amount varying by source and participant.

Recombination connected TRBV4-1 to TRBJ2-1; 9 bases in the middle match TRBD1. The receptor was isolated from a human donor with acute or convalescent COVID-19. The donor label of this sample is uncertain. Sequencing used peripheral blood. The sequenced DNA is TGCGCCAGCAGCCAACGGCCGGGACAGGGTGTCGATGAGCAGTTCTTC. Translated, it gives CASSQRPGQGVDEQFF.